This T cell receptor beta chain stems from a study of human T cells and chemical hapten exposure (dated by TCRdb to about 2021). Regarding the research as a whole: For sensitization, 2% DPC in acetone was applied to a roughly 2 cm by roughly 2 cm area of upper inner arm skin. Blood for TCR sequencing was provided by twenty-nine alopecia patients at one to four time points (pre-sensitization, 2, 6 and 24 weeks). Blood samples were taken from patients before sensitization (week 0) and at 2, 6 and about 24 weeks after DPC sensitization. Most of the patients in the cohort were female, and the cohort covered alopecia areata with under or over 50% scalp involvement, alopecia totalis and alopecia universalis. Peripheral blood TCR repertoire changes were tracked in vivo in alopecia patients during primary and secondary sensitization to the hapten diphenylcyclopropenone (DPC). Throughout the approximately 26-week study period, patients were also given weekly therapeutic DPC doses on the scalp. Patch testing was performed on the upper back with Finn chambers containing 0.01% DPC, and the patch tests were scored after 6 days according to International Contact Dermatitis Research Group standards. The libraries were sequenced as a pool, and the TCR yield per sample differed mostly because of small variations in library volumes within the pool. What the research found in general, with its limitations: After repeated subsampling, changes were observed in the strength of the expansion versus patch-test correlation and in the threshold at which the correlation became significant. All patients had alopecia, a presumed autoimmune disease, so their immune response might differ from that of healthy individuals. DPC sensitization did not change how many TCRs were above 1 in 1000 frequency, and no evidence was found of alterations in global repertoire structure. Expanded TCRs formed significantly more large CDR3 similarity clusters than pre-sensitization or healthy control sets, consistent with antigen-driven responses. Patch test score correlated positively with the number of PT1 expanded TCRs, reaching significance at thresholds 8, 16 and 32 but not at 4.

In light of the paper, this sample's time point label describes: pre-sensitization, week 0. The meaning of the sample's treatment or condition label: therapeutic diphenylcyclopropenone sensitization with weekly scalp DPC. At every patch-test visit, the blood draw took place before the patch test was put on. To be eligible, patients had to be aged 18 to 70, diagnosed with alopecia and judged suitable for DPC therapy, while pregnant patients were excluded. Total RNA was extracted from unfractionated whole blood collected in Tempus Blood RNA tubes. Libraries were made using RACE. Sequencing used a NextSeq 500. During library preparation, unique molecular identifiers were attached to individual cDNA molecules so that TCRs could be counted in a quantitative, reproducible way. From each blood RNA sample, both TCR alpha and TCR beta chains were sequenced. On the authors' methods: Samples had a median of roughly 98,000 TCRs, with a range from about 20,000 to 690,600. V, J and CDR3 annotation of the TCR reads was carried out using the Decombinator software suite. To make PS versus PT1 abundance plots, every sample was subsampled to the same number of TCRs (28,000). TCRs were defined as expanded if absent before sensitization and observed at least eight times at the 2-week time point. TCRdb trimmed the raw reads at Q25, called clones with MiXCR and kept productive beta chains. Each entry is one CDR3 protein sequence, shown with its most common DNA and genes. Here the V and J calls rest on TCRdb's processing, not on the authors' analysis. The sample profile shows some 60,000 distinct CDR3 sequences; approximately 10% of them were found once. The ten largest make up under 5% of the sample.

This clonotype was detected only a few times. There is no known antigen for this receptor. No per-base quality is available; no much larger clone lies one base away. This TCR derives from a woman aged 40 to 50 with alopecia areata. Some clones in this sample may be carry-over from other donors' samples. The source was whole blood, collected in connection with sensitization to the hapten diphenylcyclopropenone (DPC).

For the CDR3, the sequence is CASSQGDTEAFF. The nucleotide sequence is given as TGTGCCAGCTCACAAGGGGACACTGAAGCTTTCTTT. This sequence uses TRBV18 and TRBJ1-1; 5 matching bases give a weak D call of TRBD1. CDR1 and CDR2, looked up from the germline V gene, are KGHSH and LQKENI. V is shortened by 4 bases, J by 3 bases, and the region joining them spans 6 bases. Taken from cysteine to phenylalanine, the CDR3 has 12 residues. Of the read, only the CDR3 DNA is kept; its 36 bases are in frame from base 1.